The 17 T cell receptor beta chains given below trace back to one sample, sequenced in a study of blood T cell repertoires in COVID-19. TCRdb's table, derived via immunoSEQ multiplex PCR, lists solely in-frame clones and lacks some. The table has about 240,000 clones, about four fifths seen once; the top ten hold around 2%. The sample was peripheral blood. The source of these receptors is a man under 40 who had recovered from COVID-19.

This clone appeared once. The V call is TRBV10-3, the J call TRBJ2-7; D not certain. With 6 bases removed from V and 6 bases from J, the gap between germline ends came to 15 bases. The length of the CDR3 is 13 residues. Germline CDR1 reads ENHRY; CDR2 reads SYGVKD. This CDR3 is CAIRAEEKGEQYF. The CDR3 nucleotides are TGTGCCATCAGAGCAGAGGAGAAAGGCGAGCAGTACTTC.

The V gene is TRBV11-2, the J gene TRBJ1-5, with D possibly TRBD1 on 5 matching bases. V lost 8 bases, J lost 2 bases, and 10 bases lay in between. CDR1 and CDR2 (germline): SGHAT, FQNNGV. CDR3 length: 13 residues. CDR3 region: CASAPGGNQPQHF. The CDR3 DNA reads as TGTGCCAGCGCGCCGGGGGGCAATCAGCCCCAGCATTTT. Complete variable domain (other parts from reference TRBV11-2 and TRBJ1-5): EAGVAQSPRYKIIEKRQSVAFWCNPISGHATLYWYQQILGQGPKLLIQFQNNGVVDDSQLPKDRFSAERLKGVDSTLKIQPAKLEDSAVYLCASAPGGNQPQHFGDGTRLSIL.

This chain joins TRBV16 and TRBJ2-1; 11 positions agree with TRBD1. Germline-derived CDR1 and CDR2 are KGHSY and FQNENV. The CDR3 runs 15 residues. J gave up 7 bases and V 7 bases, and 9 bases lay outside the gene matches. The CDR3 region has the DNA TGTGCCAGCACTCTCGTGGGGACAGGGGGTAATGAGCAGTTCTTC. It yields the protein CASTLVGTGGNEQFF.

The rearrangement links TRBV3-1 (or the pseudogene TRBV3-2) to TRBJ2-5; TRBD1 agrees at 12 bases. Trimming cost V 0 bases and J 4 bases; bases outside gene matches: 9. Germline CDR1 is LGHDT and CDR2 is YNNKEL (reference sequence). The CDR3 loop spans 18 amino acids. This CDR3 reads CASSQDFVGQGAGETQYF. CDR3 in DNA: TGTGCCAGCAGCCAAGACTTCGTGGGACAGGGGGCCGGAGAGACCCAGTACTTC.

This clone was seen more than once but under ten times. This chain links TRBV4-2 with TRBJ2-1; tentatively, D is TRBD2 (7 bases). Trimming removed 0 bases from V and 8 bases from J, with 17 bases in between. The CDR3 has 16 amino acids. Germline V gene sequence: CDR1 LGHNA, CDR2 YNFKEQ. CDR3 in amino acids: CASSQDPSGGLDEQFF. The CDR3 nucleotides read TGTGCCAGCAGCCAAGACCCATCGGGGGGCCTGGATGAGCAGTTCTTC.

This clone showed up just once. The J gene is TRBJ2-1, the V gene TRBV5-4; D ambiguous. This CDR3 has 12 amino acids. The V end was cut by 6 bases, the J end by 8 bases, with 12 bases between. The germline CDR1 and CDR2 sequences are SGHNT and YYREEE (reference sequence). CDR3 sequence reads: CASTGIRDEQFF. The CDR3 nucleotides are TGTGCCAGCACCGGTATTCGGGATGAGCAGTTCTTC.

This clone has a count of ten or more. The chain employs TRBV6-5 and TRBJ1-1; no clear D gene. V was shortened by 0 bases and J by 3 bases, with 5 bases between the two germline ends. The length of the CDR3 is 13 residues. Germline CDR1 reads MNHEY; CDR2 reads SVGAGI. The CDR3 DNA is TGTGCCAGCAGTTACTCCTCCTACACTGAAGCTTTCTTT. It yields the protein CASSYSSYTEAFF.

The table lists this clone with many counts. The chain uses TRBV7-6 and TRBJ1-6; D is uncertain. This CDR3 is 12 amino acids long. The V gene lost 4 bases and the J gene lost 9 bases, with 7 bases spanning the gap. From germline, CDR1 is SGHVS and CDR2 FNYEAQ. The CDR3 loop reads CASSSVASPLHF. The CDR3 DNA reads TGTGCCAGCAGCTCGGTAGCTTCACCCCTCCACTTT.

V usage is TRBV2 and J usage is TRBJ2-2; tentative D call: TRBD1 (5 bases). Germline V lookup: CDR1 SNHLY, CDR2 FYNNEI. The CDR3 covers 16 residues. V gave up 2 bases and J gave up 2 bases, with 12 bases separating them. The CDR3 spells CASSEQGPLNTGELFF. The CDR3 DNA reads as TGTGCCAGCAGTGAACAGGGTCCCCTTAACACCGGGGAGCTGTTTTTT.

The chain joins TRBV9 to TRBJ2-7, with 8 bases matching TRBD2. Germline values: CDR1 SGDLS, CDR2 YYNGEE. The CDR3 totals 15 residues. With 2 bases clipped from V and 2 bases from J, the junction kept 6 bases outside the gene matches. Written as DNA, the CDR3 is TGTGCCAGCAGCGTCTCTGCGGGGGGCCCCTACGAGCAGTACTTC. Its translation is CASSVSAGGPYEQYF.

The gene calls are TRBV6-1 and TRBJ2-1; TRBD2 agrees at 7 bases. CDR1 and CDR2 (germline): MNHNS, SASEGT. Germline trimming cut 2 bases from V and 0 bases from J; bases unmatched to any gene: 7. The CDR3 has 17 residues. CDR3 coding DNA: TGTGCCAGCAGTGAAAGTGGCGGGGGTCACTCCTACAATGAGCAGTTCTTC. Protein sequence: CASSESGGGHSYNEQFF.

This clone was recorded only once. The chain recombines TRBV24-1 with TRBJ2-2, with D perhaps TRBD2 (7 bases). The length of the CDR3 is 18 residues. Germline CDR1 KGHDR, CDR2 SFDVKD. V dropped 6 bases and J dropped 4 bases, with 23 bases sitting between them. For the CDR3, the DNA is TGTGCCACCAGTCTGGGGGGGGCGAGCGAGGAGGGCACCGGGGAGCTGTTTTTT. Protein sequence: CATSLGGASEEGTGELFF.

The rearrangement joins TRBV28 to TRBJ1-6; D possibly corresponds to TRBD1 (6 bases). Trimming took 1 base from V and 0 from J, leaving 10 bases between them. Germline V gene sequence: CDR1 MDHEN, CDR2 SYDVKM. The CDR3 spans 17 residues. Here the CDR3 DNA reads TGTGCCAGCAGTTTATCAGGGGATAGCTCCTATAATTCACCCCTCCACTTT. Protein product: CASSLSGDSSYNSPLHF.

The rearrangement links TRBV13 to TRBJ1-3; D is undetermined. Trimming cost V 6 bases and J 4 bases, with 13 bases left between them. CDR1 and CDR2 (germline): PRHDT, FYEKMQ (reference sequence). CDR3 length: 14 residues. The CDR3 DNA reads TGTGCCAGCAGAGGTGGAGGCGGGGGAAACACCATATATTTT. Encoded protein: CASRGGGGGNTIYF.

This chain links TRBV6-5 with TRBJ1-6, with D possibly TRBD1 on 5 matching bases. V gave up 6 bases and J gave up 9 bases, with 18 bases separating them. From germline, CDR1 is MNHEY and CDR2 SVGAGI. The CDR3 runs to 15 residues. CDR3 coding DNA: TGTGCCAGCAGAACTGCTCGGGACTGGTTTTCACCCCTCCACTTT. Its protein is CASRTARDWFSPLHF.

The chain recombines TRBV12-5 with TRBJ2-5, with a possible D match to TRBD2 (6 bases). There are 16 residues in the CDR3. Trimming cost V 4 bases and J 4 bases, with 19 bases left between them. In germline, CDR1 is LGHNT, CDR2 FRNRAP. The CDR3 nucleotides read TGTGCTAGTGGTTCGGGCTCCAGCGGGTTTGTAGAGACCCAGTACTTC. It encodes CASGSGSSGFVETQYF.

The genes are TRBV2 and TRBJ1-2; possible D gene TRBD1, 5 bases. V was shortened by 11 bases and J by 4 bases, with 17 bases between the two germline ends. CDR1 and CDR2 from the germline V gene are SNHLY and FYNNEI. The CDR3 extends over 13 amino acids. CDR3 in amino acids: CAELLGRGYGYTF. DNA of the CDR3: TGTGCCGAATTGTTGGGGAGGGGCTATGGCTACACCTTC.